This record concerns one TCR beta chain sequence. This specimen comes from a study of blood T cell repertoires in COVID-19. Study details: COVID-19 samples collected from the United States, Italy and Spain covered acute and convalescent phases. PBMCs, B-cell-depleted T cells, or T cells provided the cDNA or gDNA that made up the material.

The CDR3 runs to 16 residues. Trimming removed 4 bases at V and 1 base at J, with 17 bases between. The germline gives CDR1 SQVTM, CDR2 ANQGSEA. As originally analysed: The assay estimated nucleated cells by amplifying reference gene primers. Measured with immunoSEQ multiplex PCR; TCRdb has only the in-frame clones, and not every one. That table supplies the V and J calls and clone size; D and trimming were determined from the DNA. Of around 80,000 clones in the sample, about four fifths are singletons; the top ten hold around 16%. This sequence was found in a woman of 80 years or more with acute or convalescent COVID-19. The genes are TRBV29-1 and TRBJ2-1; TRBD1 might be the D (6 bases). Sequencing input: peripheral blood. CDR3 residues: CSVVDDRTISYNEQFF. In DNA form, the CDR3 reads TGCAGCGTTGTAGACGACAGGACGATATCCTACAATGAGCAGTTCTTC.